The 24 T cell receptor beta chains below all came from one sample that was sequenced in a study of shared T cell receptors in the human thymus. Profiling relied on immunoSEQ multiplex PCR, and the TCRdb table lists in-frame clones only, not all of them. The sample yields roughly 410,000 clones, approximately 95% seen once. The sequenced material came from thymocytes. The receptors stem from a human donor.

The V gene is TRBV5-4, the J gene TRBJ2-1; D is uncertain. V dropped 1 base and J dropped 4 bases, with 12 bases sitting between them. The CDR3 has 15 residues. CDR1 is SGHNT and CDR2 is YYREEE in the germline V gene (reference sequence). The DNA of the CDR3 is TGTGCCAGCAGCTTGTCCCAGACCAGGTACAATGAGCAGTTCTTC. This gives the protein CASSLSQTRYNEQFF.

V and J are TRBV25-1 and TRBJ2-2, with 8 positions matching TRBD1. The CDR3 has 16 residues. Germline lookup yields CDR1 MGHDK and CDR2 SYGVNS. The V segment lost 5 bases and the J segment 4 bases; nucleotides outside the gene matches: 9. CDR3 amino acids: CASSQSGQVTTGELFF. CDR3 in DNA: TGTGCCAGCAGTCAGTCGGGACAGGTTACCACCGGGGAGCTGTTTTTT.

The chain recombines TRBV28 with TRBJ2-7; 9 bases align to TRBD1. The CDR3 is 16 residues long. From germline, CDR1 is MDHEN and CDR2 SYDVKM. Unmatched junction bases numbered 13, after V lost 6 bases and J lost 4 bases. This CDR3 is CASSPRIQGAWYEQYF. CDR3 sequence (DNA): TGTGCCAGCAGCCCTCGGATACAGGGGGCATGGTACGAGCAGTACTTC.

The chain is built from TRBV2 and TRBJ1-1; D might be TRBD1 (5 bases). There are 18 residues in the CDR3. Germline V CDR1 and CDR2: SNHLY, FYNNEI. With 6 bases removed from V and 0 bases from J, the gap between germline ends came to 23 bases. For the CDR3, the DNA is TGTGCCAGCAGCCTAAGTGGGGGGTCGAATTCTATGAACACTGAAGCTTTCTTT. Translated, it gives CASSLSGGSNSMNTEAFF.

This chain links TRBV28 with TRBJ2-3, with 7 bases that match TRBD1. The CDR3 has 14 residues. V lost 4 bases to trimming and J lost 0 bases; unmatched junction nucleotides: 1. CDR1 MDHEN and CDR2 SYDVKM come from the germline V gene. The CDR3 region is CASSSGQSTDTQYF. The CDR3, as DNA: TGTGCCAGCAGTTCGGGACAGAGCACAGATACGCAGTATTTT.

V usage is TRBV27 and J usage is TRBJ2-1; no clear D gene. The V gene lost 3 bases and the J gene lost 7 bases, with 16 bases spanning the gap. The CDR3 runs 15 residues. Germline loops: CDR1 MNHEY, CDR2 SMNVEV (reference sequence). CDR3 DNA sequence: TGTGCCAGCAGTTTTTTAGGGAACCCTTGGAATGAGCAGTTCTTC. Translated: CASSFLGNPWNEQFF.

The chain is built from TRBV4-1 and TRBJ1-2; D is uncertain. The V end was cut by 0 bases, the J end by 3 bases, with 14 bases between. This CDR3 has 16 residues. The V gene's germline CDR1 is MGHRA and CDR2 YSYEKL. The CDR3 DNA reads as TGCGCCAGCAGCCAAGAAGACGGCGGGAAGGACTATGGCTACACCTTC. Its translation is CASSQEDGGKDYGYTF.

The chain uses TRBV28 and TRBJ2-5; D unclear. CDR1 and CDR2 from the germline V gene are MDHEN and SYDVKM. The CDR3 spans 14 residues. Trimming stripped 1 base from V and 6 bases from J, with 12 bases between. The CDR3 DNA reads as TGTGCCAGCAGTTTATCGGCGGCCCCAAAGACCCAGTACTTC. Translated: CASSLSAAPKTQYF.

This clone has only a few counts. The chain is built from TRBV27 and TRBJ2-7; no definite D call. This CDR3 has 12 residues. Trimming took off 7 bases at V and 4 bases at J, with 11 bases between the two ends. Germline V gene lookup returns CDR1 MNHEY and CDR2 SMNVEV (reference sequence). CDR3 DNA: TGTGCCAGCAAGGACCGCTATTACGAGCAGTACTTC. Translating gives CASKDRYYEQYF.

The chain recombines TRBV7-2 with TRBJ1-5; D uncertain. V dropped 5 bases and J dropped 0 bases, with 14 bases sitting between them. The CDR3 is 16 residues long. Germline loops: CDR1 SGHTA, CDR2 FQGNSA. The CDR3 spells CASSVRTDNSNQPQHF. The CDR3 region has the DNA TGTGCCAGCAGCGTAAGGACCGATAATAGCAATCAGCCCCAGCATTTT.

Notes on this clone: Other DNA variants within this sample encode the same CDR3. The chain employs TRBV28 and TRBJ1-2; D remains ambiguous. The CDR3 runs 11 residues. Germline CDR1 and CDR2: MDHEN and SYDVKM. V lost 6 bases to trimming and J lost 5 bases, with 7 bases between them. This chain's CDR3 is CASSLAYGYTF. DNA for the CDR3: TGTGCCAGCAGCCTAGCGTATGGCTACACCTTC.

V and J are TRBV18 and TRBJ1-3; no firm D call. The CDR3 spans 16 residues. CDR1 is KGHSH, CDR2 LQKENI, per germline. V shed 1 base and J shed 0 bases, with 10 bases lying between them. CDR3 nucleotide sequence: TGTGCCAGCTCACCACGGGCAGGCAACTCTGGAAACACCATATATTTT. Protein: CASSPRAGNSGNTIYF. The full variable domain, its missing parts supplied by reference TRBV18 and TRBJ1-3, is NAGVMQNPRHLVRRRGQEARLRCSPMKGHSHVYWYRQLPEEGLKFMVYLQKENIIDESGMPKERFSAEFPKEGPSILRIQQVVRGDSAAYFCASSPRAGNSGNTIYFGEGSWLTVV.

The chain combines TRBV6-5 with TRBJ1-2; possibly TRBD1 for D (5 bases). Germline CDR1 and CDR2: MNHEY and SVGAGI. This CDR3 comprises 15 residues. The V gene lost 0 bases and the J gene lost 6 bases, with 14 bases spanning the gap. The CDR3 spells CASSYSLGDWHGYTF. DNA of the CDR3: TGTGCCAGCAGTTACTCACTAGGGGACTGGCATGGCTACACCTTC.

The chain is built from TRBV4-3 and TRBJ2-1; 8 nucleotides align to TRBD2. Trimming removed 4 bases from V and 0 bases from J; junction bases left unmatched: 8. This CDR3 spans 17 amino acids. Germline CDR1 reads LGHNA; CDR2 reads YSLEER. The CDR3 region is CASSPGAGGISYNEQFF. The CDR3 bases are TGCGCCAGCAGCCCGGGGGCGGGAGGAATCTCCTACAATGAGCAGTTCTTC.

This chain links TRBV4-3 with TRBJ1-3; D perhaps matches TRBD1 (6 bases). This CDR3 region has 15 residues. V dropped 2 bases and J dropped 2 bases, with 10 bases sitting between them. CDR1 LGHNA and CDR2 YSLEER come from the germline V gene. The CDR3 reads CASSQTGLPGNTIYF. CDR3 sequence (DNA): TGCGCCAGCAGCCAAACAGGGCTACCTGGAAACACCATATATTTT.

This chain links TRBV19 with TRBJ1-2; the match to TRBD1 covers 7 bases. CDR1 is LNHDA and CDR2 is SQIVND in the germline V gene (reference sequence). This CDR3 region has 16 residues. V lost 3 bases and J lost 3; bases outside the gene matches: 10. The CDR3 DNA reads as TGTGCCAGTAGTATGGGGGTCAGGGGGGATTACTATGGCTACACCTTC. Amino acids: CASSMGVRGDYYGYTF.

The chain recombines TRBV15 with TRBJ1-5; 7 positions match TRBD1. V dropped 2 bases and J dropped 10; count of bases not matched to a gene: 11. The CDR3 runs to 15 residues. In germline, CDR1 is LNHNV, CDR2 YYDKDF (reference sequence). The CDR3 bases are TGTGCCACCAGCAGAATAAGACAGGGCCCACAACCCCAGCATTTT. This gives the protein CATSRIRQGPQPQHF.

The V gene is TRBV14, the J gene TRBJ2-7, with 7 bases identical to TRBD1. The CDR3 is 16 residues long. Germline lookup yields CDR1 SGHDN and CDR2 FVKESK. V lost 4 bases, J lost 5 bases, and 14 bases stayed unmatched. The CDR3: CASSPPGPTGLHEQYF. The CDR3 DNA reads TGTGCCAGCAGCCCCCCGGGGCCGACAGGGTTGCACGAGCAGTACTTC. The full variable domain, rest sourced from reference TRBV14 and TRBJ2-7, is EAGVTQFPSHSVIEKGQTVTLRCDPISGHDNLYWYRRVMGKEIKFLLHFVKESKQDESGMPNNRFLAERTGGTYSTLKVQPAELEDSGVYFCASSPPGPTGLHEQYFGPGTRLTVT.

The gene calls are TRBV5-4 and TRBJ2-1, with 12 bases aligning to TRBD2. V lost 4 bases, J lost 8 bases, and 10 bases stayed unmatched. The germline gives CDR1 SGHNT, CDR2 YYREEE (reference sequence). The CDR3 runs 16 residues. Here the CDR3 reads CASSQARLAGVHEQFF. In DNA form, the CDR3 reads TGTGCCAGCAGCCAAGCGCGACTAGCGGGAGTTCATGAGCAGTTCTTC.

This sequence joins TRBV27 and TRBJ1-5; 7 nucleotides match TRBD1. Germline CDR1 is MNHEY and CDR2 is SMNVEV (reference sequence). The CDR3 is 18 amino acids. V shed 6 bases, J shed 3 bases, and the junction held 17 bases outside the gene matches. For the CDR3, the DNA is TGTGCCAGCAGCACCGAGGGACCCGACAGGGCTCCCAATCAGCCCCAGCATTTT. It is translated as CASSTEGPDRAPNQPQHF.

The chain has TRBV29-1 and TRBJ2-3; 10 bases match TRBD1. Trimming took 6 bases from V and 5 from J; bases not matched to a gene: 14. The germline V gene has CDR1 SQVTM and CDR2 ANQGSEA. This CDR3 region has 16 residues. CDR3 bases: TGCAGCGTCCATTTGGGGACAGGGGAGAAAAGAGATACGCAGTATTTT. Encoded protein: CSVHLGTGEKRDTQYF.

The V and J genes are TRBV27 and TRBJ1-4; D remains ambiguous. The ends were cut back, 5 bases at V and 6 bases at J, with 10 bases in the middle. CDR3 length: 13 residues. Germline V gene data show CDR1 as MNHEY and CDR2 as SMNVEV (reference sequence). The CDR3 reads CASSPREDEKLFF. The CDR3 DNA is TGTGCCAGCAGTCCTCGGGAGGATGAAAAACTGTTTTTT.

CDR3 loop: CATSRDMGDRGTEAFF. DNA for the CDR3: TGTGCCACCAGCAGAGATATGGGGGACAGGGGTACTGAAGCTTTCTTT. This chain uses TRBV15 with TRBJ1-1, with 10 nucleotides matching TRBD1. CDR1 is LNHNV and CDR2 is YYDKDF in the germline V gene (reference sequence). The CDR3 contains 16 residues. J lost 5 bases, V lost 0 bases, and 6 bases had no gene match.

V and J are TRBV20-1 and TRBJ2-7; D is perhaps TRBD2 (6 bases). CDR1 and CDR2 from the germline V gene are DFQATT and SNEGSKA (reference sequence). This CDR3 has 11 amino acids. The V and J ends lost 6 bases and 5 bases respectively, with 11 bases between them. The CDR3 DNA is TGCAGTGCCCCTAGCGTCCACGAGCAGTACTTC. Its protein product is CSAPSVHEQYF.